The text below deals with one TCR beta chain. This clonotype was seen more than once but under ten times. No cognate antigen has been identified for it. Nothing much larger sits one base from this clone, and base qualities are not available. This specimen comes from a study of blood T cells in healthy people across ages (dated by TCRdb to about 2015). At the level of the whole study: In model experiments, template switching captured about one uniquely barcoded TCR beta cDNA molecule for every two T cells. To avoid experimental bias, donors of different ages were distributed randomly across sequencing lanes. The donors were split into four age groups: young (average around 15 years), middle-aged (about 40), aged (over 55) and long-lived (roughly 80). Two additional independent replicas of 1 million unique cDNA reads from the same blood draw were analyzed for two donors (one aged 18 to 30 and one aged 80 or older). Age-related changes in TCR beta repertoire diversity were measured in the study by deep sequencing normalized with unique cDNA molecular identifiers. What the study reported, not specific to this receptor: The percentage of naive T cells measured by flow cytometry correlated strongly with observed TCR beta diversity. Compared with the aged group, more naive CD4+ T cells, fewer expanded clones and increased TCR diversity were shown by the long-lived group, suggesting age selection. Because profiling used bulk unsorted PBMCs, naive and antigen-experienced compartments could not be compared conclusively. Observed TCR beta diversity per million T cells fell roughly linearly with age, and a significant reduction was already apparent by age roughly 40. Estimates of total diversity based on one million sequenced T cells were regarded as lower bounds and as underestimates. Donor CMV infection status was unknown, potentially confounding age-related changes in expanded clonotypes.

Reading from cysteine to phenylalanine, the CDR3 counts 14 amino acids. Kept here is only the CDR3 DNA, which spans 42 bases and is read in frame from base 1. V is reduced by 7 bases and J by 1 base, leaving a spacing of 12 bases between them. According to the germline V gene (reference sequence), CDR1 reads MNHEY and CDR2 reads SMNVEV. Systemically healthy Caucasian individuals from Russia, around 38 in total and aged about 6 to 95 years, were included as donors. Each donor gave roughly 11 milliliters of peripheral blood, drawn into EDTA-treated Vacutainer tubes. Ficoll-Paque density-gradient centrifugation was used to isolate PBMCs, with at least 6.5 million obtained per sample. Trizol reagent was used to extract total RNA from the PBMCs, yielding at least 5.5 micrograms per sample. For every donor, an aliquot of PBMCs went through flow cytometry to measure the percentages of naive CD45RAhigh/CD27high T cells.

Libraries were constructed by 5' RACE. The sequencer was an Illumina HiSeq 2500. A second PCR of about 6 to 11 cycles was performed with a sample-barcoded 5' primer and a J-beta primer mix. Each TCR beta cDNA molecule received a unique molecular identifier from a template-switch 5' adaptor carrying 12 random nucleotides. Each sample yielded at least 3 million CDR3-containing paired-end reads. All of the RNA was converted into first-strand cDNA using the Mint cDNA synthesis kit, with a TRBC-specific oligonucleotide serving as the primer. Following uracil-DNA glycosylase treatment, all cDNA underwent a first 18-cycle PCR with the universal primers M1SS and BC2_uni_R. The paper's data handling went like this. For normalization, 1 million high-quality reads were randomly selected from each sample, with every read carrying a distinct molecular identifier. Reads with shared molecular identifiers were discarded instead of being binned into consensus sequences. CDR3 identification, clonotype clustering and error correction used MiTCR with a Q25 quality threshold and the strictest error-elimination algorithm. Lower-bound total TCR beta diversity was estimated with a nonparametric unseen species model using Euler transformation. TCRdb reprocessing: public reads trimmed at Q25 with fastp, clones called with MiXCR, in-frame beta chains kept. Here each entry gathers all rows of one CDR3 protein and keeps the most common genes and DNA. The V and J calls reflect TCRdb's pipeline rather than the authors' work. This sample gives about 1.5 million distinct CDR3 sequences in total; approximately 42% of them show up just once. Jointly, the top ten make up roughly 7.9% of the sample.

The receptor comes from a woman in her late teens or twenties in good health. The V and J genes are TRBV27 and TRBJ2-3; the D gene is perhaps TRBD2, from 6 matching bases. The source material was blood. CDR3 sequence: CASIPSGGTDTQYF. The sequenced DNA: TGTGCCAGCATCCCTTCGGGGGGCACAGATACGCAGTATTTT.